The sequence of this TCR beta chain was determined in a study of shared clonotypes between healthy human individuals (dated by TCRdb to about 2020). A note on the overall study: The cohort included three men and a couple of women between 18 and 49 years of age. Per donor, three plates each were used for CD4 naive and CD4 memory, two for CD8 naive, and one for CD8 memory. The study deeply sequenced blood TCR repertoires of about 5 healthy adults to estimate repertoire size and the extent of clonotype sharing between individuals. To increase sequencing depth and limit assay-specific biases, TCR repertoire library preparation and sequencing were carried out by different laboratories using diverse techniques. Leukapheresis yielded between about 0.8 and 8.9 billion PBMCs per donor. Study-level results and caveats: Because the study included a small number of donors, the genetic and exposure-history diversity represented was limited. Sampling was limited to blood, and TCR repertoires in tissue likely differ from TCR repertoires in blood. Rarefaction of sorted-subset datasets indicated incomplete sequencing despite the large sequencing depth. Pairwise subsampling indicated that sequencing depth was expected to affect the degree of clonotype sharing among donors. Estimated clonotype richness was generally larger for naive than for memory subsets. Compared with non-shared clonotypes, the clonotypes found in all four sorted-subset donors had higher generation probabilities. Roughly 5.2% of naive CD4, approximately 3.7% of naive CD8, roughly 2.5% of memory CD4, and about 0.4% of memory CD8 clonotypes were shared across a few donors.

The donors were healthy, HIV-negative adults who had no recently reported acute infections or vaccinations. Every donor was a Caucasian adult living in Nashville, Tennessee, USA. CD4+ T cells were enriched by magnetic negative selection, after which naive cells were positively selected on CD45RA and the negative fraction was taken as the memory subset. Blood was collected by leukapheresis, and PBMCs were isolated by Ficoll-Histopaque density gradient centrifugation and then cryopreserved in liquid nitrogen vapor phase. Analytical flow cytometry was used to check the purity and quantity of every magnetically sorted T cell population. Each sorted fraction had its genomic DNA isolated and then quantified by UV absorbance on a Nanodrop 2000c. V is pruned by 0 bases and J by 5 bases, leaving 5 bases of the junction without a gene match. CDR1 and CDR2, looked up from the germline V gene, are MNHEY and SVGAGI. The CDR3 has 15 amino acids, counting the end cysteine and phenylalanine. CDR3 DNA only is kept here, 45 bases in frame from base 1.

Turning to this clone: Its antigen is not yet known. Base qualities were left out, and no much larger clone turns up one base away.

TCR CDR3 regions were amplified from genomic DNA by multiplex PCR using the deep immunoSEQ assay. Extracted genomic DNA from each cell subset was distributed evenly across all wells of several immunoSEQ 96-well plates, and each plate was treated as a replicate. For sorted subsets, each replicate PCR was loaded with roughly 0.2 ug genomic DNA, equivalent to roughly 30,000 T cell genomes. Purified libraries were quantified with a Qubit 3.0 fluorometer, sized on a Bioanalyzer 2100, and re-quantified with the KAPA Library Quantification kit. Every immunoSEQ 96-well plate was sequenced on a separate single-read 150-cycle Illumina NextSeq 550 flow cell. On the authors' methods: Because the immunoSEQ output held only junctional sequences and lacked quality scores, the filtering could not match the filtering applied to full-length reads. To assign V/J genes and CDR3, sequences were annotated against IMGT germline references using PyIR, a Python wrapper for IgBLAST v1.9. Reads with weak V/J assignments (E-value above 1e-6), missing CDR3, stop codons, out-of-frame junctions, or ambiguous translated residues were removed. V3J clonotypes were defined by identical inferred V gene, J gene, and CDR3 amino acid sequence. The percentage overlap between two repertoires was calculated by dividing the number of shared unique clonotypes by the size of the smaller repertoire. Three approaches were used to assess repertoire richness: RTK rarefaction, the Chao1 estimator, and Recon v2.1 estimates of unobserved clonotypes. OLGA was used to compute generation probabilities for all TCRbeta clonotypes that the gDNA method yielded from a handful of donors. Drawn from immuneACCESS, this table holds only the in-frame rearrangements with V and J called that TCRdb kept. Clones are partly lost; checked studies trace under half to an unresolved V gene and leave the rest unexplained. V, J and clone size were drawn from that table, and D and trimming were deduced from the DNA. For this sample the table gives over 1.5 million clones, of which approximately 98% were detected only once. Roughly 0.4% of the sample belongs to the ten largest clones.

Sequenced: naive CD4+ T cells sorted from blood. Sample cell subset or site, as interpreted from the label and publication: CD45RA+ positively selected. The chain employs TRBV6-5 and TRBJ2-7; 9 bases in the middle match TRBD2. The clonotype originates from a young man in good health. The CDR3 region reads CASSYSTSGLDEQYF. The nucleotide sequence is TGTGCCAGCAGTTACTCTACTAGCGGGCTCGACGAGCAGTACTTC.